Listed below are T cell receptor beta chains from one sample, sequenced in a study of blood T cell repertoires in COVID-19. Only in-frame clones appear in the TCRdb table, and some are missing; sequencing was by immunoSEQ multiplex PCR. Seen here are about 190,000 clones, more than 75% observed once, and the top ten hold around 16%. Material: PBMCs or T cells enriched from blood (not recorded which). The receptors were gathered from a woman aged 50 to 60 with acute COVID-19. Both conserved end residues are part of each CDR3. Each record gives: clone size, V gene, D gene, J gene, CDR3 protein, CDR3 DNA. The D gene is left open where the match is weak. Some rows mark clone size as missing; the rest say once, few, many or name a class of expanded clone.

>-|TRBV5-1|-|TRBJ1-3
CASSPQSSGNTIYF
TGCGCCAGCAGCCCCCAGTCCTCTGGAAACACCATATATTTT
>-|TRBV5-1|TRBD1|TRBJ1-2
CASSLTDRDKGYTF
TGCGCCAGCAGCTTAACGGACAGGGATAAAGGCTACACCTTC
>-|TRBV5-1|-|TRBJ1-3
CASSLAGGLSGSGNTIYF
TGCGCCAGCAGCTTGGCTGGGGGACTTTCCGGCTCTGGAAACACCATATATTTT
>once|TRBV4-2|-|TRBJ1-2
CASSQDDRGDYGYTF
TGTGCCAGCAGCCAAGATGATCGGGGAGACTATGGCTACACCTTC
>-|TRBV4-3|-|TRBJ1-2
CASSQDSGGRYGYTF
TGCGCCAGCAGCCAAGACTCGGGGGGCAGGTATGGCTACACCTTC
>-|TRBV28|-|TRBJ1-6
CASSLQGGWSPLHF
TGTGCCAGCAGTTTGCAGGGAGGTTGGTCACCCCTCCACTTT
>-|TRBV24-1|TRBD1|TRBJ2-3
CATSDLGGTGPGDTQYF
TGTGCCACCAGTGATCTCGGGGGGACAGGGCCCGGGGATACGCAGTATTTT
>few|TRBV5-1|-|TRBJ1-1
CASRGEGRITEAFF
TGCGCCAGCAGAGGGGAGGGGCGTATCACTGAAGCTTTCTTT
>-|TRBV19|-|TRBJ1-1
CASSNWERRFTEAFF
TGTGCCAGTAGTAACTGGGAGAGGAGATTCACTGAAGCTTTCTTT
>few|TRBV6-5|-|TRBJ2-6
CASSSLAASGANVLTF
TGTGCCAGCAGTTCGTTAGCAGCGTCTGGGGCCAACGTCCTGACTTTC
>-|TRBV7-8|TRBD1|TRBJ2-1
CASTPRDRGHEQFF
TGTGCCAGCACCCCCCGGGACAGGGGCCATGAGCAGTTCTTC
>-|TRBV28|-|TRBJ1-6
CASNPAGSSYNSPLHF
TGTGCCAGCAACCCGGCTGGGAGCTCCTATAATTCACCCCTCCACTTT
>-|TRBV14|TRBD1|TRBJ2-3
CAGTGGTDTQYF
TGTGCCGGGACAGGAGGCACAGATACGCAGTATTTT
>-|TRBV5-1|-|TRBJ1-1
CASSLAVRQGNTEAFF
TGCGCCAGCAGCTTGGCGGTTAGGCAGGGGAACACTGAAGCTTTCTTT
>-|TRBV4-1|TRBD1|TRBJ2-1
CASSQEAAQGFGEQFF
TGCGCCAGCAGCCAAGAGGCGGCACAGGGGTTTGGAGAGCAGTTCTTC
>-|TRBV7-9|-|TRBJ2-2
CASRGQTNTGELFF
TGTGCCAGCAGGGGACAAACGAACACCGGGGAGCTGTTTTTT
>-|TRBV5-4|-|TRBJ2-3
CASSHYSGAYSADTQYF
TGTGCCAGCAGCCATTATTCGGGAGCTTATTCCGCAGATACGCAGTATTTT
>-|TRBV10-2|-|TRBJ2-2
CASSGSGLPAGELFF
TGCGCCAGCAGTGGCTCGGGACTTCCCGCCGGGGAGCTGTTTTTT
>many|TRBV4-1|TRBD1|TRBJ1-5
CASSTSGGYQPQHF
TGCGCCAGCAGCACCTCAGGGGGTTATCAGCCCCAGCATTTT
>-|TRBV7-2|TRBD1|TRBJ2-5
CASSFNRGETQYF
TGTGCCAGCAGCTTTAACAGGGGAGAGACCCAGTACTTC
>-|TRBV29-1|TRBD1|TRBJ1-2
CSVKTGTGSNGYTF
TGCAGCGTTAAAACCGGGACAGGGTCTAACGGCTACACCTTC
>-|TRBV6-5|-|TRBJ1-5
CASSWGGNQPQHF
TGTGCCAGCAGTTGGGGGGGTAATCAGCCCCAGCATTTT
>-|TRBV5-5|TRBD1|TRBJ2-5
CASSDPRGYQETQYF
TGTGCCAGCAGCGACCCCAGGGGGTACCAAGAGACCCAGTACTTC
>few|TRBV7-6|TRBD1|TRBJ1-4
CASSQGALWEKLFF
TGTGCCAGCAGTCAGGGGGCGCTTTGGGAAAAACTGTTTTTT
>-|TRBV28|TRBD1|TRBJ1-4
CASRSPGTGGHEKLFF
TGTGCCAGCAGATCCCCCGGGACAGGGGGCCATGAAAAACTGTTTTTT
>-|TRBV27|TRBD1|TRBJ1-1
CARSDRGKGAFF
TGTGCCAGGTCGGACAGGGGAAAAGGAGCTTTCTTT
>few|TRBV7-8|TRBD2|TRBJ2-1
CASMTGLAGENEQFF
TGTGCCAGCATGACGGGACTAGCGGGGGAAAATGAGCAGTTCTTC
>-|TRBV4-3|TRBD1|TRBJ1-2
CASSQKGQAVYGYTF
TGCGCCAGCAGCCAAAAGGGACAGGCCGTCTATGGCTACACCTTC
>-|TRBV6-4|TRBD2|TRBJ2-1
CASSDGLAGGLGEQFF
TGTGCCAGCAGTGACGGTCTAGCGGGGGGGCTCGGTGAGCAGTTCTTC
>-|TRBV19|-|TRBJ2-3
CASSMQGATDTQYF
TGTGCCAGTAGTATGCAAGGGGCGACAGATACGCAGTATTTT
>-|TRBV3-1/TRBV3-2|-|TRBJ2-5
CASTRQETQYF
TGTGCCAGCACCCGCCAAGAGACCCAGTACTTC